This T cell receptor (beta chain) is drawn from a study of blood T cell repertoires in COVID-19. Overall study context: Sources were T cells, B-cell-depleted T cells, or PBMCs; the material itself was cDNA or gDNA.

The CDR3 extends over 16 amino acids. The germline V gene encodes CDR1 LNHDA and CDR2 SQIVND (reference sequence). The J segment lost 2 bases and the V segment lost 9 bases, leaving 14 bases of the junction unmatched. Original processing notes: Amplification from reference gene primers served as the basis for estimated nucleated cell counts. The table came from immunoSEQ multiplex PCR; TCRdb's copy has only in-frame clones and leaves some out. Clone size and V and J calls were adopted from that table, with D and trimming inferred from the DNA. The sample has about 210,000 clones; around 87% are singletons.

Sequenced input: peripheral blood. This TCR came from a man aged 55 to 70 who had recovered from COVID-19. This chain uses TRBV19 with TRBJ1-2; 8 nucleotides align to TRBD1. The CDR3 nucleotides read TGTGCCAGCCTCCCGGGACAGGCGAACTGGAACTATGGCTACACCTTC. It yields the protein CASLPGQANWNYGYTF.